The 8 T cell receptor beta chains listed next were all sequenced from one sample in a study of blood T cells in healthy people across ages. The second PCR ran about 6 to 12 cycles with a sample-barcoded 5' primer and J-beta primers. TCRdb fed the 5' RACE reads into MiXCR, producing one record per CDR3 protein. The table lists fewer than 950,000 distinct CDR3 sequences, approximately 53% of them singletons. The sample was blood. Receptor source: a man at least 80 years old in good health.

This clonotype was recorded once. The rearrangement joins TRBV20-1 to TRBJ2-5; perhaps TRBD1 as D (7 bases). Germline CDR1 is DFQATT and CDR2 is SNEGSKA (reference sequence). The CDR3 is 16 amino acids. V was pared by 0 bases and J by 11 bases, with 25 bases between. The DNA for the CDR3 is TGCAGTGCTAGAGAGGAGGGGGCTAGACTCCGCGATGGGCAGTACTTC. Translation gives CSAREEGARLRDGQYF.

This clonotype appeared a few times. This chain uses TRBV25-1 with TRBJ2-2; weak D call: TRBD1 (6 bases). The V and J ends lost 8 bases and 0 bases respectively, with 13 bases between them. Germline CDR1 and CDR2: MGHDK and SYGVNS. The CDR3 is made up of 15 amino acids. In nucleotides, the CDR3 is TGTGCCAGCGGAAGGGGGACAACGAACACCGGGGAGCTGTTTTTT. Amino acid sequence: CASGRGTTNTGELFF. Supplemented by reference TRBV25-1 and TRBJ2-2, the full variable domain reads EADIYQTPRYLVIGTGKKITLECSQTMGHDKMYWYQQDPGMELHLIHYSYGVNSTEKGDLSSESTVSRIRTEHFPLTLESARPSHTSQYLCASGRGTTNTGELFFGEGSRLTVL.

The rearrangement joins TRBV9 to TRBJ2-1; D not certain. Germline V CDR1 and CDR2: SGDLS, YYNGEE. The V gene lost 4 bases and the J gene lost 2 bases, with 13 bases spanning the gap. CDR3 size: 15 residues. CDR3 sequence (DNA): TGTGCCAGCAGCCTAAGTGGCGACACCTACAATGAGCAGTTCTTC. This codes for CASSLSGDTYNEQFF.

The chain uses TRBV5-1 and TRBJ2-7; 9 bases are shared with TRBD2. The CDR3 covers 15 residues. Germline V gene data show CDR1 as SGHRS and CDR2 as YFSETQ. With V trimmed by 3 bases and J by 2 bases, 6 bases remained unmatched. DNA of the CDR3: TGCGCCAGCAGCTCTTATAGCGGGGGAACCTACGAGCAGTACTTC. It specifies CASSSYSGGTYEQYF.

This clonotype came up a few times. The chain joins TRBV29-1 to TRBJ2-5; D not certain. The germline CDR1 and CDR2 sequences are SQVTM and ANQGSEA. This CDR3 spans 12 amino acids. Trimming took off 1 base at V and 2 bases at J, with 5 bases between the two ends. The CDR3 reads CSVEAVQETQYF. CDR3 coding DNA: TGCAGCGTTGAAGCGGTACAAGAGACCCAGTACTTC.

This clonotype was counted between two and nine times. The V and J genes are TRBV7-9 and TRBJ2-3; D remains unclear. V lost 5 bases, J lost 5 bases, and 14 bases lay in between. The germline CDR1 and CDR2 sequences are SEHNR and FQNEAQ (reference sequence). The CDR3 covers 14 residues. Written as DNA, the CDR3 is TGTGCCAGCAGCGATAGAGCGCCCAGAGATACGCAGTATTTT. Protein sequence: CASSDRAPRDTQYF.

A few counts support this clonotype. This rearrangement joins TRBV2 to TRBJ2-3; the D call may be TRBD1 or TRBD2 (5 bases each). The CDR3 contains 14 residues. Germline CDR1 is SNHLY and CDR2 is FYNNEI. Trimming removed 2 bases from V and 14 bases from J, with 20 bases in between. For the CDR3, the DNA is TGTGCCAGCAGTGAAAGGGACCGGCACAGATACGCGTATTTT. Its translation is CASSERDRHRYAYF.

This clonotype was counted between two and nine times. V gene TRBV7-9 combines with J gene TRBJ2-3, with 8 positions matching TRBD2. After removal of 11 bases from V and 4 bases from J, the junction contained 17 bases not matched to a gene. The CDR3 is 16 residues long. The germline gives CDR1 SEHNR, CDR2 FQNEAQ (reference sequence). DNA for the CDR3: TGTGCCGCACCAGGTGATAGCGGGAAGAGGTCAGATACGCAGTATTTT. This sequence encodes CAAPGDSGKRSDTQYF.